One and the same sample provided the 9 T cell receptor beta chains below, sequenced in a study of CD8 T cells in ankylosing spondylitis. One entry per CDR3 protein, called by TCRdb with MiXCR from the 5' RACE reads. The data contain about 270,000 distinct CDR3 sequences, roughly 32% of them singletons. Specimen: blood, either unsorted or a sorted T cell fraction (not recorded which). These receptors were collected from a male donor with ankylosing spondylitis or in good health (not recorded which).

The chain combines TRBV10-2 with TRBJ2-7; TRBD2 aligns across 7 bases. In germline, CDR1 is WSHSY, CDR2 SAAADI. V lost 0 bases, J lost 1 base, and 3 bases stayed unmatched. There are 15 residues in the CDR3. The CDR3 nucleotides read TGCGCCAGCAGTGAGTCATCGGGGGGATCCTACGAGCAGTACTTC. Its translation: CASSESSGGSYEQYF.

V gene TRBV29-1 combines with J gene TRBJ2-7, with 8 nucleotides matching TRBD1. The CDR3 spans 12 residues. The J segment lost 5 bases and the V segment lost 6 bases, leaving 6 bases of the junction unmatched. Germline CDR1 reads SQVTM; CDR2 reads ANQGSEA. The CDR3 spells CSVWTGIDEQYF. The CDR3 DNA reads TGCAGCGTCTGGACAGGGATCGACGAGCAGTACTTC.

The rearrangement uses TRBV4-1 and TRBJ2-5, with D maybe TRBD2 (5 bases). CDR1 is MGHRA and CDR2 is YSYEKL in the germline V gene. The CDR3 has 15 amino acids. Trimming shortened V by 0 bases and J by 5 bases, and 13 bases separated the two germline ends. The CDR3 DNA is TGCGCCAGCAGCCAAGATCTTCGAGGGTGGGAGACCCAGTACTTC. Its protein is CASSQDLRGWETQYF.

The chain links TRBV20-1 to TRBJ1-4; unclear D gene. Between the trimmed V and J ends, which lost 3 bases and 4 bases, there was a span of 9 bases. The CDR3 length is 13 residues. Germline-derived CDR1 and CDR2 are DFQATT and SNEGSKA (reference sequence). CDR3 in amino acids: CSASGSGNEKLFF. CDR3 in DNA: TGCAGTGCTAGCGGCAGTGGTAATGAAAAACTGTTTTTT.

Here the CDR3 reads CATSRGSAQPYGYTF. DNA for the CDR3: TGTGCCACCAGCAGAGGGTCAGCCCAACCTTATGGCTACACCTTC. The rearrangement links TRBV15 to TRBJ1-2; D gene unclear. CDR1 LNHNV and CDR2 YYDKDF come from the germline V gene (reference sequence). This CDR3 contains 15 residues. V gave up 1 base and J gave up 5 bases, with 14 bases separating them.

In its sample, this clonotype was seen a few times. The V call is TRBV5-6, the J call TRBJ2-4; the D gene is possibly TRBD2 (5 bases). The germline CDR1 and CDR2 sequences are SGHDT and YYEEEE. V lost 0 bases, J lost 0 bases, and 10 bases lay in between. The CDR3 has 16 amino acids. The CDR3 is CASSLGELRAKNIQYF. Here the CDR3 DNA reads TGTGCCAGCAGCTTGGGGGAGCTGAGAGCCAAAAACATTCAGTACTTC. The full variable domain, in which reference TRBV5-6 and TRBJ2-4 provide the parts outside the CDR3, is DAGVTQSPTHLIKTRGQQVTLRCSPKSGHDTVSWYQQALGQGPQFIFQYYEEEERQRGNFPDRFSGHQFPNYSSELNVNALLLGDSALYLCASSLGELRAKNIQYFGAGTRLSVL.

The chain uses TRBV5-1 and TRBJ2-1; 13 nucleotides agree with TRBD2. The CDR3 is 16 residues long. The germline V gene has CDR1 SGHRS and CDR2 YFSETQ. The V gene end was trimmed by 4 bases and the J gene end by 2 bases; junction bases not matched to a gene: 3. In DNA form, the CDR3 reads TGCGCCAGCAGCAAAGGACTAGCGGGGGCCTACAATGAGCAGTTCTTC. Amino acid sequence: CASSKGLAGAYNEQFF.

This clonotype showed up just once. The chain employs TRBV18 and TRBJ2-5, with D tentatively TRBD2 (6 bases). Trimming took 1 base from V and 1 from J, leaving 7 bases between them. CDR1 and CDR2 from the germline V gene are KGHSH and LQKENI. CDR3 length equals 14 residues. The CDR3 DNA is TGTGCCAGCTCACCACTAGCGGCCCAAGAGACCCAGTACTTC. Protein sequence: CASSPLAAQETQYF.

The chain uses TRBV5-6 and TRBJ2-4; D is perhaps TRBD1 (6 bases). Germline loops: CDR1 SGHDT, CDR2 YYEEEE. V was clipped by 4 bases and J by 8 bases, with 19 bases between them. There are 15 residues in the CDR3. As DNA, the CDR3 is TGTGCCAGCAGCGCAAACCCGGGACAACTTGACATTCAGTACTTC. It encodes CASSANPGQLDIQYF.